These T cell receptor beta chains were read from a single sample in a study of metastatic and nonmetastatic thyroid tumors. TCRdb used MiXCR to call clones anew from the PCR reads. This sample yields tens of thousands of clones, of which under 15% are seen a single time; 2.5% to 3.5% belongs to the top ten. The sample was blood. All receptors derive from a female donor with papillary thyroid cancer or a benign thyroid nodule (not recorded which). Some clones in this sample may be carry-over from other donors' samples. Each CDR3 is given with its conserved first and last residue. Each record gives: D gene, J gene, V gene, clone size, CDR3 protein, CDR3 DNA. The D gene is left open where the match is weak. Not every row has a clone size; where given, it reads once, few, many or a size class.

d_gene: NA
j_gene: TRBJ2-7
v_gene: TRBV11-2
abundance: many
CDR3aa: CASSPSRSSYEQYF
CDR3nt: TGTGCCAGCAGCCCTTCGCGCAGTTCCTACGAGCAGTACTTC

d_gene: NA
j_gene: TRBJ2-3
v_gene: TRBV27
abundance: NA
CDR3aa: CASSPPESGTDTQYF
CDR3nt: TGTGCCAGCAGTCCACCTGAGTCTGGCACAGATACGCAGTATTTT

d_gene: NA
j_gene: TRBJ2-3
v_gene: TRBV24-1
abundance: NA
CDR3aa: CATSDALGETQYF
CDR3nt: TGTGCCACCAGTGATGCATTGGGGGAGACCCAGTATTTT

d_gene: TRBD2
j_gene: TRBJ2-3
v_gene: TRBV28
abundance: many
CDR3aa: CASREGLAGADTQYF
CDR3nt: TGTGCCAGCAGGGAGGGACTAGCGGGAGCCGATACGCAGTATTTT

d_gene: NA
j_gene: TRBJ1-1
v_gene: TRBV5-8
abundance: many
CDR3aa: CASSTAYTEAFF
CDR3nt: TGTGCCAGCAGCACAGCCTACACTGAAGCTTTCTTT

d_gene: TRBD1
j_gene: TRBJ1-5
v_gene: TRBV20-1
abundance: NA
CDR3aa: CSASRWGQGSVQPQHF
CDR3nt: TGCAGTGCTAGCCGATGGGGACAGGGTTCGGTCCAGCCCCAGCATTTT

d_gene: TRBD1
j_gene: TRBJ1-2
v_gene: TRBV27
abundance: NA
CDR3aa: CASSLVTSGGRIYTF
CDR3nt: TGTGCCAGCAGTTTAGTCACCTCAGGGGGCAGAATCTACACCTTC

d_gene: NA
j_gene: TRBJ2-7
v_gene: TRBV30
abundance: many
CDR3aa: CAWSVGGPYYEQYF
CDR3nt: TGTGCCTGGAGTGTCGGTGGACCCTACTACGAGCAGTACTTC

d_gene: NA
j_gene: TRBJ2-5
v_gene: TRBV28
abundance: many
CDR3aa: CASSLRASRLETQYF
CDR3nt: TGTGCCAGCAGTTTGAGGGCTAGCCGGTTGGAGACCCAGTACTTC

d_gene: NA
j_gene: TRBJ1-2
v_gene: TRBV18
abundance: many
CDR3aa: CASSPGWGYGYGYTF
CDR3nt: TGTGCCAGCTCACCCGGGTGGGGGTACGGCTATGGCTACACCTTC

d_gene: NA
j_gene: TRBJ1-1
v_gene: TRBV14
abundance: many
CDR3aa: CASSQDDRVGRPFMNTEAFF
CDR3nt: TGTGCCAGCAGCCAAGATGACAGAGTTGGACGCCCCTTTATGAACACTGAAGCTTTCTTT

d_gene: NA
j_gene: TRBJ1-1
v_gene: TRBV28
abundance: many
CDR3aa: CASSLENTEAFF
CDR3nt: TGTGCCAGCAGTTTGGAGAACACTGAAGCTTTCTTT

d_gene: NA
j_gene: TRBJ2-3
v_gene: TRBV7-9
abundance: many
CDR3aa: CASSSDGDTQYF
CDR3nt: TGTGCCAGCAGCTCCGACGGGGATACGCAGTATTTT